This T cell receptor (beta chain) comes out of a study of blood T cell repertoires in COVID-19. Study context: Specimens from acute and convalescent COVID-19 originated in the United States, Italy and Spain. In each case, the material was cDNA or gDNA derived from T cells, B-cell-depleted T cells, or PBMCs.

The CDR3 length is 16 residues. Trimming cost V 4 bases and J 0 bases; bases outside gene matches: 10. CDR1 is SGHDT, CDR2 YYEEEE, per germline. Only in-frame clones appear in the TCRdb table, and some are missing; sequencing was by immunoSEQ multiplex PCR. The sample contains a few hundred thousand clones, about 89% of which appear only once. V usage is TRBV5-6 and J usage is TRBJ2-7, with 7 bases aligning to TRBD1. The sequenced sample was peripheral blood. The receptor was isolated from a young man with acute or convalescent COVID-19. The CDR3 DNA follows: TGTGCCAGCAGCCTGAAACAGGGGTTGAGCTCCTACGAGCAGTACTTC. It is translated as CASSLKQGLSSYEQYF.